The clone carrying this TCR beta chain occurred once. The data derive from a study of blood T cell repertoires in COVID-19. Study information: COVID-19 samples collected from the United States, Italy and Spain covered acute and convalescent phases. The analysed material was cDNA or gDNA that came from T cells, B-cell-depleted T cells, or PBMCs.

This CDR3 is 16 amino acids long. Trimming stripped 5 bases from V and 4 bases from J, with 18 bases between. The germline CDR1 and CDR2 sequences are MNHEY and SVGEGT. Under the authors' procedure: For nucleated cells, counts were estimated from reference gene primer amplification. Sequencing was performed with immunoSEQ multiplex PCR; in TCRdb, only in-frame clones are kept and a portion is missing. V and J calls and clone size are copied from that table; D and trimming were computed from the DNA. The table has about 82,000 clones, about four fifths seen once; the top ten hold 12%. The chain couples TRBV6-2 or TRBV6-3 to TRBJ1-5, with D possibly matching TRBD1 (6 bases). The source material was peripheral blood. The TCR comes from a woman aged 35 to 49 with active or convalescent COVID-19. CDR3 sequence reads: CASSEISGTQNQPQHF. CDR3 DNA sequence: TGTGCCAGCAGTGAGATCTCCGGGACACAGAATCAGCCCCAGCATTTT.